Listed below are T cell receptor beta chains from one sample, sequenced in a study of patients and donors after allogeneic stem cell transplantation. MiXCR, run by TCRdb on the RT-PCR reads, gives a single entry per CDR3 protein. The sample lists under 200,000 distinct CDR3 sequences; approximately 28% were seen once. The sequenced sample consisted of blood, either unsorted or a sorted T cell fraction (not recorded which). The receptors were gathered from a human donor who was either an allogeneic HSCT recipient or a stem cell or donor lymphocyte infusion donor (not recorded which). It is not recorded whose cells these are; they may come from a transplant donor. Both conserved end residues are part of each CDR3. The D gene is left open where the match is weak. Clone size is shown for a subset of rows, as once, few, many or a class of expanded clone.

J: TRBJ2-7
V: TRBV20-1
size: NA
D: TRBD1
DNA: TGCAGTGCCAACGACAGGGGGAAATCCTACGAGCAGTACTTC
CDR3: CSANDRGKSYEQYF

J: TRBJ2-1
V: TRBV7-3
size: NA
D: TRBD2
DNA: TGTGCCAGCAGCTTAACCCTAGCGGGAGGGCCCGGTGAGCAGTTCTTC
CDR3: CASSLTLAGGPGEQFF

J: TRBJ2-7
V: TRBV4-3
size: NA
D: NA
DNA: TGCGCCAGCAGCCAAGATGGGGCGGGGTTCTACGAGCAGTACTTC
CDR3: CASSQDGAGFYEQYF

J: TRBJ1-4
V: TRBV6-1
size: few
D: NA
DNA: TGTGCCAGCAGTGAATCTACAGGTCAAGCTGAAAAACTGTTTTTT
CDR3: CASSESTGQAEKLFF

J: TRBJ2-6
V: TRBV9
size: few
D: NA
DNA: TGTGCCAGCAGCGTGGCGGCAGACTCTGGGGCCAACGTCCTGACTTTC
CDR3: CASSVAADSGANVLTF

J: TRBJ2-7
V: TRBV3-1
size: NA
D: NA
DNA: TGTGCCAGCAGCCACTCGACGGAAACCTACGAGCAGTACTTC
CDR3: CASSHSTETYEQYF

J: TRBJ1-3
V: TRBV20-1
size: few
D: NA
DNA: TGCAGTGCTCGCGGTCAGGGTCGGGACACCATATATTTT
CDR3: CSARGQGRDTIYF

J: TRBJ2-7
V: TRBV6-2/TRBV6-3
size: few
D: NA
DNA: TGTGCCAGCAGTTATGTAGCTTTCTCCTACGAGCAGTACTTC
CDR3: CASSYVAFSYEQYF

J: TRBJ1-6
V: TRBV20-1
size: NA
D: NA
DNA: TGCAGTGCTAGAGATGAAGAACAGGGAGCTTCCTATAATTCACCCCTCCACTTT
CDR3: CSARDEEQGASYNSPLHF

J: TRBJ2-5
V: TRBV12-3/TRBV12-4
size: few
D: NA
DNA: TGTGCCAGCAGTTTAATGCTAGCGAAGGAGACCCAGTACTTC
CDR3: CASSLMLAKETQYF

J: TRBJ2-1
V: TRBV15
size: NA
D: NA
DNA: TGTGCCACCAGCAGATTCAGACATGAGCAGTTCTTC
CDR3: CATSRFRHEQFF

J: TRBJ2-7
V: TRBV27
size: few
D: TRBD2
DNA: TGTGCCAGCAGATTGACTAGCGGGAGTCTATACGAGCAGTACTTC
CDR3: CASRLTSGSLYEQYF

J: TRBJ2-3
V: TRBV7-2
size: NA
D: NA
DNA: TGTGCCAGCAGCTTATGGGGACGCACAGATACGCAGTATTTT
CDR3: CASSLWGRTDTQYF

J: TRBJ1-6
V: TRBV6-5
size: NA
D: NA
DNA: TGTGCCAGCAGTTACCAGCCACAGGATGTGGGGCCCCTCCACTTT
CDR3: CASSYQPQDVGPLHF

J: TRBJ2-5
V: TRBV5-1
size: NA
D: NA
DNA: TGCGCCAGCAGCTTGGGCGGTGGCCAGGGGGGTCAAGAGACCCAGTACTTC
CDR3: CASSLGGGQGGQETQYF

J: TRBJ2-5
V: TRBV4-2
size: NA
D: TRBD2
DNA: TGTGCCAGCAGCCACTTGAGGGAGGGGGAGACCCAGTACTTC
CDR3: CASSHLREGETQYF

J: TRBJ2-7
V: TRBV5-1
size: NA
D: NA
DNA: TGCGCCAGCAGCTTGACGACAGCCGAGCAGTACTTC
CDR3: CASSLTTAEQYF

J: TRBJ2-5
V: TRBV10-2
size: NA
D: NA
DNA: TGCGCCAGCGAGGGGGAGACCCAGTACTTC
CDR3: CASEGETQYF

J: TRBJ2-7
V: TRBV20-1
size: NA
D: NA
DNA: TGCAGTGCTAGAGATCGGAGGGGCGCAGGCTACGAGCAGTACTTC
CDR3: CSARDRRGAGYEQYF

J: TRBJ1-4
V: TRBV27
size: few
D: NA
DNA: TGTGCCAGCAGTTTATCTATCCCGCCCCTAACTAATGAAAAACTGTTTTTT
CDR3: CASSLSIPPLTNEKLFF

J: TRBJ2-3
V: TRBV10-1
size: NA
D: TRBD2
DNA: TGCGCCAGCAGTGATGGGACTAGGATAGATACGCAGTATTTT
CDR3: CASSDGTRIDTQYF

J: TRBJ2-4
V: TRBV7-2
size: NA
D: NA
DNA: TGTGCCAGCAGTTCCGACAGGCGAAACATTCAGTACTTC
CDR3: CASSSDRRNIQYF

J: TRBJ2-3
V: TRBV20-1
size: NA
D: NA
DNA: TGCAGTGCTTTAGCGGCTAGCACAGATACGCAGTATTTT
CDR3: CSALAASTDTQYF

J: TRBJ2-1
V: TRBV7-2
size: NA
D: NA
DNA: TGTGCCAGCAGCTTAATGGGGAGTAGGAATGAGCAGTTCTTC
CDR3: CASSLMGSRNEQFF

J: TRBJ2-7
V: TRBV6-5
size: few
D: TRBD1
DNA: TGTGCCAGCAGTGATCCGGGACAGGGACGAAACGAGCAGTACTTC
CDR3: CASSDPGQGRNEQYF

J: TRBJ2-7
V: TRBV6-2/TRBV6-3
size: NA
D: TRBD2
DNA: TGTGCCAGCAGTTACTCCCCGCGGTGGACTAGCGGAGCCAATTACGAGCAGTACTTC
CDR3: CASSYSPRWTSGANYEQYF

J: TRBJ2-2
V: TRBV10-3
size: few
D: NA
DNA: TGTGCCATCAGGACTGGACCCCCTCCCGGGGAGCTGTTTTTT
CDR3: CAIRTGPPPGELFF

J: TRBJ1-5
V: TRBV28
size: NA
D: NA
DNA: TGTGCCAGCATCACCCAGCCTTATAGCAATCAGCCCCAGCATTTT
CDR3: CASITQPYSNQPQHF

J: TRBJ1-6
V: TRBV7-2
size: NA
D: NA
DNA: TGTGCCAGCAGCTTAGTCGGAGTAGGGGATTCACCCCTCCACTTT
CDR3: CASSLVGVGDSPLHF

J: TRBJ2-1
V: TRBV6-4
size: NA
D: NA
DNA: TGTGCCAGCAGTGACTCATTCCGGGACCGGAATGAGCAGTTCTTC
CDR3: CASSDSFRDRNEQFF

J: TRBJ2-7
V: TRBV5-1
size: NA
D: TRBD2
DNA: TGCGCCAGCAGTATGTATAGCGGGAGAGTCGAGCAGTACTTC
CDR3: CASSMYSGRVEQYF

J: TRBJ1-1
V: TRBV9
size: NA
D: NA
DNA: TGTGCCAGCAGCCCAGGGGTAGTTCTTGAAGCTTTCTTT
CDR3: CASSPGVVLEAFF

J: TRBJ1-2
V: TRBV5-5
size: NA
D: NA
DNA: TGTGCCAGCAGCTCCACACATGGGAACTATGGCTACACCTTC
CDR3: CASSSTHGNYGYTF

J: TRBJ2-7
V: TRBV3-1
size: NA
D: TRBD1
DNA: TGTGCCAGCAGCCCGGGACAGGGTAGGGACGAGCAGTACTTC
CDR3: CASSPGQGRDEQYF

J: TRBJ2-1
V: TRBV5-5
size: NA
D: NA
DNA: TGTGCCAGCAGCTTCAGGGTGTTCAATGAGCAGTTCTTC
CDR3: CASSFRVFNEQFF

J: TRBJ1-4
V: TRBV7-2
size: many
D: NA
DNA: TGTGCCAGCAGCTACGGACAGATCAATGAAAAACTGTTTTTT
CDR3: CASSYGQINEKLFF

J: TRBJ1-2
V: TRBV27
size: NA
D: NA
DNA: TGTGCCAGCAGTTCATACCTCAGAGATAACTATGGCTACACCTTC
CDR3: CASSSYLRDNYGYTF

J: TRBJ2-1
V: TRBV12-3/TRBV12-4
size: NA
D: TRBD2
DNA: TGTGCCAGCAGTTTGGACCTAGCGGGAGGGCCGGATGAGCAGTTCTTC
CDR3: CASSLDLAGGPDEQFF

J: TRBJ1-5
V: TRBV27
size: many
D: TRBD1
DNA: TGTGCCAGCAGTTCTGGGACAGGGTGGAGCAATCAGCCCCAGCATTTT
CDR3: CASSSGTGWSNQPQHF

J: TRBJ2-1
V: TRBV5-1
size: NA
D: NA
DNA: TGCGCCAGCAGCAAGGATTACAGCGTGGGTGAGCAGTTCTTC
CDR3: CASSKDYSVGEQFF

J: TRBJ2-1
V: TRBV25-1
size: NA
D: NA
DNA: TGTGCCAGCAGCCGGACTAAGGGGAATGAGCAGTTCTTC
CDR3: CASSRTKGNEQFF

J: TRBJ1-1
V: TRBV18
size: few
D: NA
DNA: TGTGCCACCAACCGGGCAGGGGTCCCCGAAGCTTTCTTT
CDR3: CATNRAGVPEAFF

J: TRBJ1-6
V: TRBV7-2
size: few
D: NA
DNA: TGTGCCAGCAGCTTAGATTTTTCACCCCTCCACTTT
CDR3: CASSLDFSPLHF

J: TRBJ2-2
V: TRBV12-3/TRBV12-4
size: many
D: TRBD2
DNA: TGTGCCAGCAGTCCCCACAGCGGGAGGGCGGGCACCGGGGAGCTGTTTTTT
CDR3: CASSPHSGRAGTGELFF

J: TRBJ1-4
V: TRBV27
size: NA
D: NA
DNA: TGTGCCAGCACCTTGGGGGATACTAATGAAAAACTGTTTTTT
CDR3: CASTLGDTNEKLFF

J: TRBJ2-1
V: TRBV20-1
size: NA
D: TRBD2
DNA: TGCAGTGCTAGAGGGACCGGTCTAGCGGGAGGATTCTACTTCAATGAGCAGTTCTTC
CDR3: CSARGTGLAGGFYFNEQFF

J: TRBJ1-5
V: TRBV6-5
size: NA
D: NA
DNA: TGTGCCAGCAGCACCCAGGTGGGGCAGCCCCAGCATTTT
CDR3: CASSTQVGQPQHF

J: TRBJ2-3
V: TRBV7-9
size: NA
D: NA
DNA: TGTGCCAGCACGTCAGAAGATACGCAGTATTTT
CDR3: CASTSEDTQYF

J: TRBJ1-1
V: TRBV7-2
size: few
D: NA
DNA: TGTGCCAGCAGCTCCCACGGGGGATCGAACACTGAAGCTTTCTTT
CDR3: CASSSHGGSNTEAFF

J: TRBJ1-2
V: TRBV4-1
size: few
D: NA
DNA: TGCGCCAGCACCGAAGCAGCGGGGTACTATGGCTACACCTTC
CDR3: CASTEAAGYYGYTF

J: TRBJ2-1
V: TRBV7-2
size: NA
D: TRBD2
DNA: TGTGCCAGCAGCTTAGTGGGTGCGAGACTAGCGTACAATGAGCAGTTCTTC
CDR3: CASSLVGARLAYNEQFF